This T cell receptor beta chain was sequenced during a study of blood T cell repertoires in COVID-19. Across the study: Recovered participants had two consecutive negative NP/OP PCR tests, healthcare professional clearance, or symptom resolution.

V dropped 4 bases and J dropped 7; count of bases not matched to a gene: 5. CDR1 and CDR2 (germline): SGDLS, YYNGEE. This CDR3 region has 14 residues. This table comes from immunoSEQ multiplex PCR, and its TCRdb copy is limited to in-frame clones, with some not included. This table has approximately 150,000 clones, roughly 84% appearing once. Participants' own reports of clinical history determined their cohort assignment. The sample comprised PBMCs or T cells enriched from blood (not recorded which). The sequence was collected from a man aged 50 to 59 in a cohort exposed to, infected with or recovered from COVID-19 (not recorded which). This chain connects TRBV9 to TRBJ2-1; 10 nucleotides line up with TRBD1. CDR3 nucleotides: TGTGCCAGCAGCACCCGGGACAGGGGAAATGAGCAGTTCTTC. Translation gives CASSTRDRGNEQFF.